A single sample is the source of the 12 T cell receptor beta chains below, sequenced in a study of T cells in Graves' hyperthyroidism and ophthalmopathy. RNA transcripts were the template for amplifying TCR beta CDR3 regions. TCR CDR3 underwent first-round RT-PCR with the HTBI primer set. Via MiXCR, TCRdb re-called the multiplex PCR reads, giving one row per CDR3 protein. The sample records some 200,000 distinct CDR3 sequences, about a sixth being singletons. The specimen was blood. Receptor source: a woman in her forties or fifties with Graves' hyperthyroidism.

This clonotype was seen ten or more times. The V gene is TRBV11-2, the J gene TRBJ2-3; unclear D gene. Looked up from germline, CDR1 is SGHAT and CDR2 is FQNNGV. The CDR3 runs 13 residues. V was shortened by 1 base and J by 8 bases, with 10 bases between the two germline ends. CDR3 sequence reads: CASSLVGPGTQYF. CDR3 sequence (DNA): TGTGCCAGCAGCTTAGTGGGTCCGGGTACGCAGTATTTT.

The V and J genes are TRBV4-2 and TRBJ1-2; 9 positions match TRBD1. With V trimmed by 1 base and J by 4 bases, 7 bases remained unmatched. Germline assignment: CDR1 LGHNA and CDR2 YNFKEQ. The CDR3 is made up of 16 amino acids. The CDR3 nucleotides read TGTGCCAGCAGCCAAGTTACGGACAGGGGAGGCTATGGCTACACCTTC. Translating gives CASSQVTDRGGYGYTF.

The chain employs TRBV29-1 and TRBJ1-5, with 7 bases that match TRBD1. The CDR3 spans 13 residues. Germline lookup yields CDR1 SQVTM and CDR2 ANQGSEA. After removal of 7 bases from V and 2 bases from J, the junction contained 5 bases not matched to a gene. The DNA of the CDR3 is TGCAGCGCCATCGGGACAGGCAATCAGCCCCAGCATTTT. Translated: CSAIGTGNQPQHF.

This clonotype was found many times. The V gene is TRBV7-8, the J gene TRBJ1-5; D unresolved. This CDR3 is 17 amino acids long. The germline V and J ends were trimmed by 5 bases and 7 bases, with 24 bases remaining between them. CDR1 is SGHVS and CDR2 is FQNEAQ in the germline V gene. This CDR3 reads CASSPTRSGGQEQPQHF. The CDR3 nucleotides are TGTGCCAGCAGCCCAACCCGTTCAGGTGGGCAGGAACAGCCCCAGCATTTT.

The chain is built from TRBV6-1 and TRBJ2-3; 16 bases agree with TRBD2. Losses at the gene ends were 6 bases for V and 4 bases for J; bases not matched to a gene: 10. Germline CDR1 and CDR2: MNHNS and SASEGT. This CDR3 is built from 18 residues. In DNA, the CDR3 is TGTGCCAGCAGCCGAGGGACTAGCGGGAGGGCCCTAGCAGATACGCAGTATTTT. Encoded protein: CASSRGTSGRALADTQYF.

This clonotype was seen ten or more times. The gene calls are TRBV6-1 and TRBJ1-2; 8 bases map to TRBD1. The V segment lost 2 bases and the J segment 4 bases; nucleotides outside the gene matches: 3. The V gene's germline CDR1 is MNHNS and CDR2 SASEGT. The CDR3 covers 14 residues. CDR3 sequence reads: CASSEFGTGYGYTF. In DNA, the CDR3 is TGTGCCAGCAGTGAATTCGGGACAGGCTATGGCTACACCTTC.

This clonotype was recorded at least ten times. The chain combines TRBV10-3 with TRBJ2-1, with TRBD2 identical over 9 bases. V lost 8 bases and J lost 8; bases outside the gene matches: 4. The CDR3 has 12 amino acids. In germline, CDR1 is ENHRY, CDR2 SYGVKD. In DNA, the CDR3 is TGTGCCATCGCGGGAGGGTTGGATGAGCAGTTCTTC. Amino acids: CAIAGGLDEQFF.

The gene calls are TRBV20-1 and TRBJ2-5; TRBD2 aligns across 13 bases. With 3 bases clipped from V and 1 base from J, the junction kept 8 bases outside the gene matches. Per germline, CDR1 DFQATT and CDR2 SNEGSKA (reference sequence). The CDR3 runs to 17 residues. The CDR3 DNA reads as TGCAGTGCTAGCCACAGGACTAGCGGGAGTGCCCAAGAGACCCAGTACTTC. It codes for CSASHRTSGSAQETQYF.

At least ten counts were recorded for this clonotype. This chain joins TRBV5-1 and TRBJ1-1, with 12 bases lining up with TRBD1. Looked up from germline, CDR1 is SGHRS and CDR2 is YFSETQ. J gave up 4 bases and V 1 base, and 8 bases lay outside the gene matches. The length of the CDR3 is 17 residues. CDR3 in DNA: TGCGCCAGCAGCTTGTGGGGGACAGGGGGCTTGAGCACTGAAGCTTTCTTT. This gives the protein CASSLWGTGGLSTEAFF.

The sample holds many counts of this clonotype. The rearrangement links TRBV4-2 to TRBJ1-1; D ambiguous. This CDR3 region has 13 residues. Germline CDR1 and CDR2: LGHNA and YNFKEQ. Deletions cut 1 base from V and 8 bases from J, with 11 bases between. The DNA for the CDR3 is TGTGCCAGCAGCCAAGGTTTTCAGCCAGAAGCTTTCTTT. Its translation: CASSQGFQPEAFF.

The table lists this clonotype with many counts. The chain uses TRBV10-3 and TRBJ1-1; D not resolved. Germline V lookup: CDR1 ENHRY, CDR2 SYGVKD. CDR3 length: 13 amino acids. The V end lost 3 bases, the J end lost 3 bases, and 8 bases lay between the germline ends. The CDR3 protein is CAISERVDTEAFF. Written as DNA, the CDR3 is TGTGCCATCAGTGAAAGGGTAGACACTGAAGCTTTCTTT.

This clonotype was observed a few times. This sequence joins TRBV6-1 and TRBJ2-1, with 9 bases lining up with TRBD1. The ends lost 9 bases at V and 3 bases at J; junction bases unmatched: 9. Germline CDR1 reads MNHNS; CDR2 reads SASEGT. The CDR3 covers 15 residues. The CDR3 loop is CASKRTGDYYNEQFF. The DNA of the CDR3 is TGTGCCAGTAAAAGGACAGGGGACTACTACAATGAGCAGTTCTTC.